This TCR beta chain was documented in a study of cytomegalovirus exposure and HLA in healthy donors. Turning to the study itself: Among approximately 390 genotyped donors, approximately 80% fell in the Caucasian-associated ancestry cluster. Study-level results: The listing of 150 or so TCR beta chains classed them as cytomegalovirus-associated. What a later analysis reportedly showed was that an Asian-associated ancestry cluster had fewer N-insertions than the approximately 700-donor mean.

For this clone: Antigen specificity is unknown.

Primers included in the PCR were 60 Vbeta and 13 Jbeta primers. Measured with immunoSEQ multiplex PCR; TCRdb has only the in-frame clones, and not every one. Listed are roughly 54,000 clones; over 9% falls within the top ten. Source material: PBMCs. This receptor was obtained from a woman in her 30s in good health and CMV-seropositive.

The CDR3 loop is CASSLLVEGSYEQYF. The CDR3 nucleotides are TGTGCCAGCAGCCTCTTGGTGGAGGGATCCTACGAGCAGTACTTC. This chain connects TRBV7-2 to TRBJ2-7; TRBD2 might be the D (6 bases). CDR1 and CDR2 from the germline V gene are SGHTA and FQGNSA. The germline V and J ends were trimmed by 5 bases and 1 base, with 15 bases remaining between them. The CDR3 length is 15 residues.